The 13 T cell receptor beta chains below come from one sample, sequenced in a study of T cell repertoires in cytomegalovirus infection. These receptors have no known antigen. TCRdb fed the reads into MiXCR, producing one record per CDR3 protein. The sample consists of 40,000 to 60,000 distinct CDR3 sequences, about a fifth of them appearing once. Sequences were derived from CD8+ T cells from cultured PBMCs, sampled from culture after CMV antigen stimulation. The source of these receptors is a human donor in good health (CMV status not recorded). Some clones in this sample may be carry-over from other donors' samples.

This chain connects TRBV6-2 or TRBV6-3 to TRBJ1-6; D unresolved. The CDR3 has 15 residues. V lost 6 bases and J 4 bases, leaving 13 bases between the germline ends. Germline V gene lookup returns CDR1 MNHEY and CDR2 SVGEGT. CDR3 DNA sequence: TGTGCCAGCAGAAGACTCGGCGGGTATAATTCACCCCTCCACTTT. Its protein product is CASRRLGGYNSPLHF.

This clonotype was observed a few times. The chain is built from TRBV4-1 and TRBJ2-1, with 12 bases aligning to TRBD2. The CDR3 is 15 amino acids. After removal of 4 bases from V and 8 bases from J, the junction contained 6 bases not matched to a gene. Germline V gene lookup returns CDR1 MGHRA and CDR2 YSYEKL. The CDR3 spells CASSLTWTSGDEQFF. As DNA, the CDR3 is TGCGCCAGCAGCCTTACCTGGACTAGCGGGGATGAGCAGTTCTTC.

The V call is TRBV6-5, the J call TRBJ2-7; D is uncertain. V dropped 5 bases and J dropped 3 bases, with 17 bases sitting between them. CDR1 is MNHEY, CDR2 SVGAGI, per germline. The CDR3 has 15 residues. The chain's CDR3 is CASSPQKPGVYEQYF. CDR3 nucleotide sequence: TGTGCCAGCAGTCCCCAGAAGCCGGGTGTCTACGAGCAGTACTTC.

This clonotype was picked up many times. The V and J genes are TRBV19 and TRBJ1-1, with D tentatively TRBD1 (5 bases). The V gene lost 3 bases and the J gene lost 5 bases, with 10 bases spanning the gap. Germline-derived CDR1 and CDR2 are LNHDA and SQIVND (reference sequence). This CDR3 spans 13 amino acids. The CDR3 loop is CASSIQEGTEAFF. The CDR3 nucleotides are TGTGCCAGTAGTATTCAGGAGGGGACTGAAGCTTTCTTT.

In its sample, this clonotype was seen a few times. The V call is TRBV19, the J call TRBJ1-1; D may be TRBD1 (6 bases). The germline CDR1 and CDR2 sequences are LNHDA and SQIVND (reference sequence). The CDR3 covers 15 residues. V was cut by 3 bases and J by 3 bases, with 14 bases left in between. In nucleotides, the CDR3 is TGTGCCAGTAGTATGGGGACAAGGGAGTACACTGAAGCTTTCTTT. Amino acids: CASSMGTREYTEAFF.

The V call is TRBV7-6, the J call TRBJ1-5; D is unclear. The CDR3 covers 14 residues. The V gene lost 1 base and the J gene lost 5 bases, with 9 bases spanning the gap. CDR1 is SGHVS and CDR2 is FNYEAQ in the germline V gene. The DNA of the CDR3 is TGTGCCAGCAGCTTAGGGCCGGAAGATCAGCCCCAGCATTTT. Translated, it gives CASSLGPEDQPQHF.

The V call is TRBV6-6, the J call TRBJ2-5; D unresolved. In germline, CDR1 is MNHNY, CDR2 SVGAGI (reference sequence). Trimming removed 7 bases from V and 4 bases from J, with 16 bases in between. This CDR3 has 14 amino acids. Here the CDR3 reads CASTNGVIRETQYF. CDR3 DNA sequence: TGTGCCAGCACCAATGGGGTAATCCGAGAGACCCAGTACTTC.

This clonotype was seen a few times. The rearrangement links TRBV5-4 to TRBJ2-7; perhaps TRBD1 as D (6 bases). V lost 3 bases, J lost 2 bases, and 15 bases lay in between. Per the germline V gene, CDR1 is SGHNT and CDR2 is YYREEE (reference sequence). The CDR3 has 15 amino acids. CDR3: CASSSPGQGTYEQYF. CDR3 in DNA: TGTGCCAGCAGCTCTCCGGGACAAGGTACCTACGAGCAGTACTTC.

This chain joins TRBV19 and TRBJ1-5; a weak D match, TRBD1 (5 bases). Trimming took 6 bases from V and 0 from J, leaving 12 bases between them. The CDR3 contains 15 residues. The germline CDR1 and CDR2 sequences are LNHDA and SQIVND (reference sequence). The CDR3 loop is CASSPTVHSNQPQHF. As DNA, the CDR3 is TGTGCCAGTAGCCCGACAGTCCATAGCAATCAGCCCCAGCATTTT.

This chain uses TRBV5-6 with TRBJ1-2, with D possibly TRBD1 on 5 matching bases. Germline loops: CDR1 SGHDT, CDR2 YYEEEE. Trimming took off 0 bases at V and 8 bases at J, with 20 bases between the two ends. The CDR3 runs 16 residues. CDR3 in DNA: TGTGCCAGCAGCTTGGATATGAGGGCTGGGACGGGAGGCTACACCTTC. It codes for CASSLDMRAGTGGYTF.

This chain links TRBV6-2 or TRBV6-3 with TRBJ2-7; perhaps TRBD2 as D (6 bases). CDR3 size: 12 residues. The germline V gene has CDR1 MNHEY and CDR2 SVGEGT. V dropped 8 bases and J dropped 5 bases, with 13 bases sitting between them. The CDR3 region has the DNA TGTGCCAGCTGTGCGGGCGGGGACGAGCAGTACTTC. Protein product: CASCAGGDEQYF.

The V and J genes are TRBV7-2 and TRBJ2-7; D possibly corresponds to TRBD2 (6 bases). V was cut by 1 base and J by 6 bases, with 10 bases left in between. The CDR3 extends over 13 amino acids. Germline V lookup: CDR1 SGHTA, CDR2 FQGNSA. In nucleotides, the CDR3 is TGTGCCAGCAGCTTAGGACTAGTTTCCGAGCAGTACTTC. Its protein is CASSLGLVSEQYF. The variable domain in full, with the rest retrieved from reference TRBV7-2 and TRBJ2-7, is GAGVSQSPSNKVTEKGKDVELRCDPISGHTALYWYRQSLGQGLEFLIYFQGNSAPDKSGLPSDRFSAERTGGSVSTLTIQRTQQEDSAVYLCASSLGLVSEQYFGPGTRLTVT.

The V and J genes are TRBV7-2 and TRBJ2-7; D is uncertain. V was clipped by 1 base and J by 3 bases, with 7 bases between them. This CDR3 is built from 13 residues. Germline V gene data show CDR1 as SGHTA and CDR2 as FQGNSA. The CDR3 coding sequence is TGTGCCAGCAGCTTAGTCCCGCTCTACGAGCAGTACTTC. Residues: CASSLVPLYEQYF.